The 4 T cell receptor beta chains listed next were all sequenced from one sample in a study of cytomegalovirus exposure and HLA in healthy donors. TCRdb's copy holds only in-frame clones and misses some; the assay was immunoSEQ multiplex PCR. The top ten hold approximately 1.5% of the sample, which has some 68,000 clones, roughly 94% seen once. Sequenced: PBMCs. The source of these receptors is a man between 18 and 29 years old in good health and CMV-seropositive.

This chain connects TRBV7-9 to TRBJ1-2, with no clear D. The V gene's germline CDR1 is SEHNR and CDR2 FQNEAQ (reference sequence). The CDR3 has 13 residues. V was clipped by 3 bases and J by 0 bases, with 5 bases between them. For the CDR3, the DNA is TGTGCCAGCAGCTTTTCAGCTAACTATGGCTACACCTTC. Its translation: CASSFSANYGYTF.

The count of this clone is one. V gene TRBV7-3 combines with J gene TRBJ2-3; TRBD1 matches 10 bases. The CDR3 runs 16 residues. Unmatched junction bases numbered 3, after V lost 1 base and J lost 2 bases. Germline V lookup: CDR1 SGHTA, CDR2 FQGTGA. The CDR3 is CASSLRDRGSTDTQYF. The DNA for the CDR3 is TGTGCCAGCAGCTTAAGGGACAGGGGATCCACAGATACGCAGTATTTT.

The chain carries TRBV19 and TRBJ2-6; D possibly corresponds to TRBD1 (5 bases). The length of the CDR3 is 15 residues. Germline CDR1 and CDR2: LNHDA and SQIVND (reference sequence). Trimming removed 4 bases from V and 2 bases from J, with 9 bases in between. The CDR3 nucleotides read TGTGCCAGTAGTACTCAGGGTGCTGGGGCCAACGTCCTGACTTTC. It encodes CASSTQGAGANVLTF.

This clone was found once. The V call is TRBV29-1, the J call TRBJ2-3; D might be TRBD1 (5 bases). The V gene lost 5 bases and the J gene lost 5 bases, with 20 bases spanning the gap. Germline CDR1 reads SQVTM; CDR2 reads ANQGSEA. The CDR3 contains 15 residues. The CDR3, as DNA: TGCAGCGTTTCAACAGGTCTTCACAACCTAGATACGCAGTATTTT. It specifies CSVSTGLHNLDTQYF.